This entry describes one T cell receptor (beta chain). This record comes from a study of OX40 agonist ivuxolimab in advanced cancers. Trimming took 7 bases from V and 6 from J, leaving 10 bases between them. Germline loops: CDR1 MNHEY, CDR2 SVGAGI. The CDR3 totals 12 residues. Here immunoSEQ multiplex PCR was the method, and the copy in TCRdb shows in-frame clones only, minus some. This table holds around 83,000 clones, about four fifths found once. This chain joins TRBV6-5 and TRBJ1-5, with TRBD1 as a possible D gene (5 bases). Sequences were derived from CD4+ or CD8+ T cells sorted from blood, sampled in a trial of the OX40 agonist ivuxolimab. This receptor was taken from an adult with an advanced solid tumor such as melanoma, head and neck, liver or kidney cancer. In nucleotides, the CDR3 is TGTGCCAGCAACCGGGGCTTTCAGCCCCAGCATTTT. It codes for CASNRGFQPQHF.